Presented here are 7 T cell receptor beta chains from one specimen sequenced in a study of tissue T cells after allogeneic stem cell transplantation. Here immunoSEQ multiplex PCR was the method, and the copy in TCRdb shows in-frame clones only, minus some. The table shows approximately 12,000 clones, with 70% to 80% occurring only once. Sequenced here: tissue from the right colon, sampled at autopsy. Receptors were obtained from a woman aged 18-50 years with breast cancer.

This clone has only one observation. As DNA, the CDR3 is TGTGCCAGCAGTGAGCGGGGCCCGGATTTTACAGATACGCAGTATTTT. Protein: CASSERGPDFTDTQYF. The chain joins TRBV6-4 to TRBJ2-3; a weak D match, TRBD2 (6 bases). The CDR3 sequence is 16 residues long. The germline V and J ends were trimmed by 3 bases and 3 bases, with 16 bases remaining between them. The germline V gene encodes CDR1 MRHNA and CDR2 SNTAGT.

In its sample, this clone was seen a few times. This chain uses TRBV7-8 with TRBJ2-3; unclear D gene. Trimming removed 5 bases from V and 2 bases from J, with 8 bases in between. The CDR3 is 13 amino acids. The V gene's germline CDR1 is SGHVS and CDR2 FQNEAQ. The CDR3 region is CASSSPSTDTQYF. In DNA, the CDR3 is TGTGCCAGCAGCAGCCCCTCCACAGATACGCAGTATTTT.

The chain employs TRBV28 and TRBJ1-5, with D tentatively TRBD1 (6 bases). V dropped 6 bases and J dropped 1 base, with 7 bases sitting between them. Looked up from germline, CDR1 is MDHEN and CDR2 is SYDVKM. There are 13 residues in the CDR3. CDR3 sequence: CASRGQSNQPQHF. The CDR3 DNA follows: TGTGCCAGCAGAGGACAGAGCAATCAGCCCCAGCATTTT.

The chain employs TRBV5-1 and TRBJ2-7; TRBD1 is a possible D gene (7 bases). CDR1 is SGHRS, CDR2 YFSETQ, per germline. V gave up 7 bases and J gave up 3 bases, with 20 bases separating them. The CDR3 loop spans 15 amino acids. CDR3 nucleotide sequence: TGCGCCAGCGGCGCGGAACCAGGGGGAGGCTACGAGCAGTACTTC. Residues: CASGAEPGGGYEQYF.

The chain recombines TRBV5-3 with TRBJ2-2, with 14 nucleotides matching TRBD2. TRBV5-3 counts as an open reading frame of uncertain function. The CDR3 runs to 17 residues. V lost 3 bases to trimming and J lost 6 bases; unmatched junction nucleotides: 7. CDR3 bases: TGTGCCAGAAGCTGGGGGACTAGCGGGAGTAAGGCCGGGGAGCTGTTTTTT. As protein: CARSWGTSGSKAGELFF.

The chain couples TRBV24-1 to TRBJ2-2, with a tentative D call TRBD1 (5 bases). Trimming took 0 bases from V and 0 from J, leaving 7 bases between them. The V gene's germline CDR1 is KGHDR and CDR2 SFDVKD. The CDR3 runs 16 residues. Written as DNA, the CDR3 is TGTGCCACCAGTGATTTGACAGGCACGAACACCGGGGAGCTGTTTTTT. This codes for CATSDLTGTNTGELFF.

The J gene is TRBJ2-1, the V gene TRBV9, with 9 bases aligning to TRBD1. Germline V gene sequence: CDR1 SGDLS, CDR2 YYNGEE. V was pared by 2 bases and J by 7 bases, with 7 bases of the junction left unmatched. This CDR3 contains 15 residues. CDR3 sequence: CASSVAGTGYNEQFF. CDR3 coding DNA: TGTGCCAGCAGCGTCGCCGGGACAGGGTATAATGAGCAGTTCTTC.